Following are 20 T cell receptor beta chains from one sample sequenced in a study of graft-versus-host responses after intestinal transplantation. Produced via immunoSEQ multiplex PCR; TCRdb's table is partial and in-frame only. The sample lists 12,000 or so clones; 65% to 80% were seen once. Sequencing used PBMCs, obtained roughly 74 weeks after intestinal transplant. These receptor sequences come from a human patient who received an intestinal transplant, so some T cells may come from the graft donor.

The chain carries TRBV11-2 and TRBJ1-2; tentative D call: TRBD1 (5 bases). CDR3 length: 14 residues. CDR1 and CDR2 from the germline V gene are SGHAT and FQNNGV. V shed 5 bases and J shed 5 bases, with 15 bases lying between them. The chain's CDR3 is CASSPRAGDYGYTF. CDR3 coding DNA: TGTGCCAGCAGCCCCCGGGCGGGGGATTATGGCTACACCTTC.

CDR3: CASSDSTGGNSPLHF. The CDR3 DNA follows: TGTGCCAGCAGTGACTCGACAGGGGGCAATTCACCCCTCCACTTT. This chain links TRBV6-4 with TRBJ1-6; the match to TRBD1 covers 10 bases. Germline assignment: CDR1 MRHNA and CDR2 SNTAGT. The CDR3 sequence is 15 residues long. V shed 0 bases and J 7 bases; nucleotides not matched to a gene: 0.

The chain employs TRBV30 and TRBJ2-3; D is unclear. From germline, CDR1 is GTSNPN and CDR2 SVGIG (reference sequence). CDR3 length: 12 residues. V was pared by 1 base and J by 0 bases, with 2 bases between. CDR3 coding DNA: TGTGCCTGGAGTGCTAGCACAGATACGCAGTATTTT. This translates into CAWSASTDTQYF.

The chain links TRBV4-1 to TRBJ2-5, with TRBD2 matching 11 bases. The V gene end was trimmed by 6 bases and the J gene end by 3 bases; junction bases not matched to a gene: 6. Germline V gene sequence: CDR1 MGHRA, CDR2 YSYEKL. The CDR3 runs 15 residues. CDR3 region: CASSRASGGKETQYF. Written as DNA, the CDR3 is TGCGCCAGCAGTCGGGCTAGCGGGGGGAAAGAGACCCAGTACTTC.

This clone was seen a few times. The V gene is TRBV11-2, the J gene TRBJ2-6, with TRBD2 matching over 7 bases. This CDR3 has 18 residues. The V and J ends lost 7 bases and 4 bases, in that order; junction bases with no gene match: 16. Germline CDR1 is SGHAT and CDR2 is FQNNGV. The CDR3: CASTDLLGGVSGANVLTF. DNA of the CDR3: TGTGCCAGCACCGACCTGTTGGGGGGGGTTTCCGGGGCCAACGTCCTGACTTTC.

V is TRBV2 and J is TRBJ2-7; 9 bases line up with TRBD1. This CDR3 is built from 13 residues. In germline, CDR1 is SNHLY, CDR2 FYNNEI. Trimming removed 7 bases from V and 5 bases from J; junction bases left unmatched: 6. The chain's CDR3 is CASIWGQGDEQYF. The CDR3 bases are TGTGCCAGCATATGGGGACAGGGTGACGAGCAGTACTTC.

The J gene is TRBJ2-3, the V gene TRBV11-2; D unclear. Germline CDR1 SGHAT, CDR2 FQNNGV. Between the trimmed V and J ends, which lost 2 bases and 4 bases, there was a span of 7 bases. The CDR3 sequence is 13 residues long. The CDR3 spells CASSLMLADTQYF. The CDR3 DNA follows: TGTGCCAGCAGCTTAATGCTAGCAGATACGCAGTATTTT.

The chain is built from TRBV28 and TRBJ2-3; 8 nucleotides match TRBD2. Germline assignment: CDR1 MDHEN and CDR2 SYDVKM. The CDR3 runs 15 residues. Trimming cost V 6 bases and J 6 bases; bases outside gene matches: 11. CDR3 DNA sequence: TGTGCCAGCAGAAGCGGGAGAGCGCAGGTGGATACGCAGTATTTT. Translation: CASRSGRAQVDTQYF.

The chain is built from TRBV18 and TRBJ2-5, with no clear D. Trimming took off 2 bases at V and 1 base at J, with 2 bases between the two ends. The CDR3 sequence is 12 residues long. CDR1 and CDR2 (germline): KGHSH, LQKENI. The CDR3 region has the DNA TGTGCCAGCTCACCAAGCCAAGAGACCCAGTACTTC. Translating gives CASSPSQETQYF. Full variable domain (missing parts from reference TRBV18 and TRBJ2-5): NAGVMQNPRHLVRRRGQEARLRCSPMKGHSHVYWYRQLPEEGLKFMVYLQKENIIDESGMPKERFSAEFPKEGPSILRIQQVVRGDSAAYFCASSPSQETQYFGPGTRLLVL.

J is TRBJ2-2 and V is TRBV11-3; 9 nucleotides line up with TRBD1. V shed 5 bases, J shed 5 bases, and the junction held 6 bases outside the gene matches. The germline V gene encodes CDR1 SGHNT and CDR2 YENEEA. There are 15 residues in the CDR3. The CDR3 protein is CASSAGTGYTGELFF. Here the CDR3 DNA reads TGTGCCAGCAGCGCCGGGACAGGGTATACCGGGGAGCTGTTTTTT.

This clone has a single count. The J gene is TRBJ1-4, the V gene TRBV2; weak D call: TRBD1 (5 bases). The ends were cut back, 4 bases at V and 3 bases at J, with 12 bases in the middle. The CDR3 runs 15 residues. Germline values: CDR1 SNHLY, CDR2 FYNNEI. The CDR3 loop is CASSGDGASNEKLFF. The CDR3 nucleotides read TGTGCCAGCAGTGGGGACGGAGCTTCTAATGAAAAACTGTTTTTT.

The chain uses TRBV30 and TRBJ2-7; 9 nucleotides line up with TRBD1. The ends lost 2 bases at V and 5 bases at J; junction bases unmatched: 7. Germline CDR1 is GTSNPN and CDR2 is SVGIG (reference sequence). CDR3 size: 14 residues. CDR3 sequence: CAWSFRDRDNEQYF. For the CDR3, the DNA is TGTGCCTGGAGTTTCCGGGACAGGGACAACGAGCAGTACTTC.

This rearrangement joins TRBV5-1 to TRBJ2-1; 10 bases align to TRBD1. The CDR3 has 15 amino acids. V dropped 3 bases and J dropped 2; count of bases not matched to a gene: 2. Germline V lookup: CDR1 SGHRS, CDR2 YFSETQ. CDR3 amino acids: CASSSGQGAYNEQFF. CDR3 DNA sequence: TGCGCCAGCAGCTCCGGACAGGGGGCCTACAATGAGCAGTTCTTC.

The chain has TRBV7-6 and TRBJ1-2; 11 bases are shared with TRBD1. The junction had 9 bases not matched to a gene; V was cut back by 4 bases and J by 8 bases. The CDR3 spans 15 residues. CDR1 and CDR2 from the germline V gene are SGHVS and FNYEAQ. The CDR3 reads CASSSPGQGEDGYTF. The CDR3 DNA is TGTGCCAGCAGCTCGCCGGGACAGGGGGAGGACGGCTACACCTTC.

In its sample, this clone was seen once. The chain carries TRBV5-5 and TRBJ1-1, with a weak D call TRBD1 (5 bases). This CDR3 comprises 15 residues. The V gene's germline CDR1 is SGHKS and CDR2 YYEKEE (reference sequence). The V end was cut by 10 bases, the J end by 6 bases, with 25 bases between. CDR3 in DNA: TGTGCCCCCCTACGGACAAGGGGTTTGTTGGCTGAAGCTTTCTTT. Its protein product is CAPLRTRGLLAEAFF.

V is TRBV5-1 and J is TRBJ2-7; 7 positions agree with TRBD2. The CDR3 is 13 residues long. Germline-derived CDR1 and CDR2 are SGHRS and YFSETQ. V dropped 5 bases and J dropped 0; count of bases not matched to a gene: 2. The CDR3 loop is CASRLASSYEQYF. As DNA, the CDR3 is TGCGCCAGCAGACTAGCGAGCTCCTACGAGCAGTACTTC.

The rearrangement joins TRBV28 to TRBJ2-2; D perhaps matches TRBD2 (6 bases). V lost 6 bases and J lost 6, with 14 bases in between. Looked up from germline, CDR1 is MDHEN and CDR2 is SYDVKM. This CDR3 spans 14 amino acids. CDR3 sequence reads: CASSPAGRAGELFF. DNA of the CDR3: TGTGCCAGCAGCCCTGCGGGGAGAGCCGGGGAGCTGTTTTTT.

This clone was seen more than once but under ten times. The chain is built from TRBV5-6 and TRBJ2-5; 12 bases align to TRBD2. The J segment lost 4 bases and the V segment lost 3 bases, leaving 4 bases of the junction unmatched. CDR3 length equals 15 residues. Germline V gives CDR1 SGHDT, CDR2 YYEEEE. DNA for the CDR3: TGTGCCAGCAGCTCTAGCGGGAGGGCCTCAGAGACCCAGTACTTC. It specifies CASSSSGRASETQYF.

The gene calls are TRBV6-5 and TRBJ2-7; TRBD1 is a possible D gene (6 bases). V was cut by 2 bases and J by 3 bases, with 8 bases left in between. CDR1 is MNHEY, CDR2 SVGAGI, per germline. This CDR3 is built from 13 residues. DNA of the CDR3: TGTGCCAGCAGTTACCGGACAGACTACGAGCAGTACTTC. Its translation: CASSYRTDYEQYF.

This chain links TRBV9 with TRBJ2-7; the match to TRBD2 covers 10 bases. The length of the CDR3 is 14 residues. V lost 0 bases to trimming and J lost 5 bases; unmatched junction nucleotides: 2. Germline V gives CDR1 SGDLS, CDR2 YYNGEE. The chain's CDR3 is CASSVEAGGDEQYF. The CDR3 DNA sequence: TGTGCCAGCAGCGTAGAAGCGGGAGGGGACGAGCAGTACTTC.